The clone carrying this T cell receptor beta chain was seen a few times. Antigen: not known. The sample originates from a study of cytomegalovirus exposure and HLA in healthy donors. Study outcomes and limitations: V- and J-gene trimming in TCR beta was tied to a missense DCLRE1C variant by an analysis performed later. An analysis was carried out later, and it reportedly showed fewer N-insertions in an Asian-associated ancestry cluster than the approximately 700-donor mean.

Primers: 60 Vbeta forward and 13 Jbeta reverse. Clones were read by immunoSEQ multiplex PCR, and TCRdb kept only the in-frame ones, dropping some. The sample consists of 200,000 to 250,000 clones, about 86% of them appearing once. Sequenced input: PBMCs. The origin of this receptor is a woman between 55 and 75 years old in good health and CMV-seropositive.

This CDR3 is CSVDRTGVAGVYGYTF. CDR3 nucleotides: TGCAGCGTTGATCGGACAGGGGTCGCGGGGGTCTATGGCTACACCTTC. The rearrangement uses TRBV29-1 and TRBJ1-2; 9 bases map to TRBD1. The ends lost 3 bases at V and 4 bases at J; junction bases unmatched: 12. Per the germline V gene, CDR1 is SQVTM and CDR2 is ANQGSEA. This CDR3 is built from 16 residues.